One sample yielded the 21 T cell receptor beta chains listed below, sequenced in a study of technical replicates of blood from several donors. The assay was immunoSEQ multiplex PCR, and TCRdb's table has in-frame clones only and misses some. Here the sample spans around 12,000 clones, almost 95% being singletons. The sequenced material came from PBMCs. Receptors originate from a human donor in good health.

The rearrangement uses TRBV11-2 and TRBJ2-5; 10 bases align to TRBD1. With 1 base clipped from V and 0 bases from J, the junction kept 2 bases outside the gene matches. The CDR3 is 16 amino acids. CDR1 and CDR2 from the germline V gene are SGHAT and FQNNGV. Written as DNA, the CDR3 is TGTGCCAGCAGCTTAGTGGGACAGGGGTACCAAGAGACCCAGTACTTC. Translated: CASSLVGQGYQETQYF.

The J gene is TRBJ2-7, the V gene TRBV12-2; the D call of TRBD1 is as the table states it, not checked on the DNA. The DNA end favors TRBJ2-5, so the J call may be wrong. TRBV12-2 is annotated as a pseudogene. This CDR3 has 18 residues. The CDR3 is CASRPAKGDRGDQETQYF. The CDR3 nucleotides are TGTGCAAGTCGCCCCGCGAAAGGGGACAGGGGAGACCAAGAGACCCAGTACTTC.

V and J are TRBV28 and TRBJ2-2; 9 bases match TRBD1. The germline V gene has CDR1 MDHEN and CDR2 SYDVKM. Trimming took 3 bases from V and 3 from J; bases not matched to a gene: 5. The length of the CDR3 is 16 residues. The CDR3 DNA is TGTGCCAGCAGTTTTTTGGGACAGGGAGACACCGGGGAGCTGTTTTTT. Protein sequence: CASSFLGQGDTGELFF.

The rearrangement uses TRBV11-2 and TRBJ2-7; 8 nucleotides match TRBD2. Germline CDR1 reads SGHAT; CDR2 reads FQNNGV. The V segment lost 4 bases and the J segment 7 bases; nucleotides outside the gene matches: 6. The CDR3 is 13 amino acids. The CDR3 sequence is CASSSGLAKEQYF. The CDR3 coding sequence is TGTGCCAGCAGCTCCGGACTAGCAAAAGAGCAGTACTTC.

The chain recombines TRBV29-1 with TRBJ2-5; 10 nucleotides agree with TRBD2. J gave up 2 bases and V 7 bases, and 7 bases lay outside the gene matches. CDR3 length: 14 residues. The V gene's germline CDR1 is SQVTM and CDR2 ANQGSEA. In DNA, the CDR3 is TGCAGCGCCCCACTAGCGGGATCTCAAGAGACCCAGTACTTC. It codes for CSAPLAGSQETQYF. The entire variable domain, with the rest obtained from reference TRBV29-1 and TRBJ2-5, is as follows: SAVISQKPSRDICQRGTSLTIQCQVDSQVTMMFWYRQQPGQSLTLIATANQGSEATYESGFVIDKFPISRPNLTFSTLTVSNMSPEDSSIYLCSAPLAGSQETQYFGPGTRLLVL.

A few counts support this clone. The chain combines TRBV6-4 with TRBJ2-6; D possibly corresponds to TRBD1 (5 bases). CDR3 length equals 14 residues. Trimming removed 5 bases at V and 4 bases at J, with 9 bases between. The germline CDR1 and CDR2 sequences are MRHNA and SNTAGT. This CDR3 is CASSQGLGANVLTF. DNA for the CDR3: TGTGCCAGCAGTCAGGGATTGGGGGCCAACGTCCTGACTTTC.

The J gene is TRBJ1-3, the V gene TRBV29-1; 10 nucleotides align to TRBD1. The CDR3 contains 16 residues. CDR1 is SQVTM, CDR2 ANQGSEA, per germline. J was trimmed by 2 bases and V by 6 bases; bases with no gene match: 10. The DNA for the CDR3 is TGCAGCGTCCAACTGAGGGGGACAGGGGCTGGAAACACCATATATTTT. Its translation is CSVQLRGTGAGNTIYF.

The rearrangement links TRBV5-1 to TRBJ1-1; TRBD1 matches 10 bases. There are 14 residues in the CDR3. J gave up 5 bases and V 2 bases, and 3 bases lay outside the gene matches. Per the germline V gene, CDR1 is SGHRS and CDR2 is YFSETQ. The CDR3 nucleotides read TGCGCCAGCAGCTTAGGACAGGGGGGGACTGAAGCTTTCTTT. Translating gives CASSLGQGGTEAFF.

The V call is TRBV29-1, the J call TRBJ2-2; D not certain. The CDR3 contains 13 residues. Trimming removed 0 bases at V and 2 bases at J, with 4 bases between. Germline assignment: CDR1 SQVTM and CDR2 ANQGSEA. CDR3 sequence: CSVEDINTGELFF. Written as DNA, the CDR3 is TGCAGCGTTGAAGACATTAACACCGGGGAGCTGTTTTTT.

V gene TRBV7-3 combines with J gene TRBJ2-1; weak D call: TRBD2 (7 bases). Germline loops: CDR1 SGHTA, CDR2 FQGTGA. The V end lost 5 bases, the J end lost 7 bases, and 12 bases lay between the germline ends. The CDR3 is made up of 13 amino acids. The CDR3 is CASSLQGGNEQFF. Written as DNA, the CDR3 is TGTGCCAGCAGCCTACAGGGAGGGAATGAGCAGTTCTTC.

V and J are TRBV7-8 and TRBJ2-4; 10 nucleotides agree with TRBD2. The V segment lost 5 bases and the J segment 1 base; nucleotides outside the gene matches: 11. CDR3 size: 18 residues. The germline V gene has CDR1 SGHVS and CDR2 FQNEAQ. CDR3 sequence (DNA): TGTGCCAGCAGCGGACTAGCGGCAAAAAGGGGGGCCAAAAACATTCAGTACTTC. The encoded protein is CASSGLAAKRGAKNIQYF.

This chain joins TRBV9 and TRBJ2-7; 11 nucleotides align to TRBD2. There are 18 residues in the CDR3. The V segment lost 0 bases and the J segment 0 bases; nucleotides outside the gene matches: 8. Looked up from germline, CDR1 is SGDLS and CDR2 is YYNGEE. The CDR3 is CASSVVGLAGQGSYEQYF. CDR3 coding DNA: TGTGCCAGCAGCGTAGTCGGACTAGCGGGCCAGGGCTCCTACGAGCAGTACTTC.

This chain's CDR3 is CASGPPEMLETQYF. CDR3 DNA: TGTGCTAGTGGCCCCCCGGAGATGTTGGAGACCCAGTACTTC. The chain combines TRBV12-5 with TRBJ2-5; D call uncertain. Between the trimmed V and J ends, which lost 6 bases and 5 bases, there was a span of 16 bases. The CDR3 has 14 amino acids. The V gene's germline CDR1 is LGHNT and CDR2 FRNRAP.

Only one count was recorded for this clone. The gene calls are TRBV7-9 and TRBJ1-2, with no clear D. V shed 0 bases and J shed 3 bases, with 5 bases lying between them. Germline V CDR1 and CDR2: SEHNR, FQNEAQ (reference sequence). This CDR3 has 13 amino acids. CDR3: CASSLANYYGYTF. For the CDR3, the DNA is TGTGCCAGCAGCTTAGCTAATTACTATGGCTACACCTTC. Variable domain in full (rest from reference TRBV7-9 and TRBJ1-2): DTGVSQNPRHKITKRGQNVTFRCDPISEHNRLYWYRQTLGQGPEFLTYFQNEAQLEKSRLLSDRFSAERPKGSFSTLEIQRTEQGDSAMYLCASSLANYYGYTFGSGTRLTVV.

This rearrangement joins TRBV27 to TRBJ2-1; TRBD2 agrees at 9 bases. Germline CDR1 reads MNHEY; CDR2 reads SMNVEV (reference sequence). V trimming: 5 bases; J trimming: 2 bases; junction bases outside the gene matches: 7. This CDR3 region has 16 residues. The CDR3 loop is CASSKSSGVTYNEQFF. CDR3 DNA: TGTGCCAGCAGTAAATCTAGCGGGGTTACCTACAATGAGCAGTTCTTC.

V usage is TRBV11-2 and J usage is TRBJ1-1; 7 nucleotides match TRBD1. CDR3 length equals 13 residues. After removal of 4 bases from V and 8 bases from J, the junction contained 7 bases not matched to a gene. Germline lookup yields CDR1 SGHAT and CDR2 FQNNGV. CDR3 nucleotides: TGTGCCAGCAGCTCACAGGGGCGGAGGGAAGCTTTCTTT. Residues: CASSSQGRREAFF.

The chain carries TRBV5-6 and TRBJ2-5; a weak D match, TRBD1 (6 bases). This CDR3 is 13 amino acids long. V lost 2 bases, J lost 5 bases, and 10 bases lay in between. Per the germline V gene, CDR1 is SGHDT and CDR2 is YYEEEE. The CDR3 coding sequence is TGTGCCAGCAGCTTTCGCAGGGGCGAGACCCAGTACTTC. Its translation: CASSFRRGETQYF. The complete variable domain, with remaining parts taken from reference TRBV5-6 and TRBJ2-5, reads DAGVTQSPTHLIKTRGQQVTLRCSPKSGHDTVSWYQQALGQGPQFIFQYYEEEERQRGNFPDRFSGHQFPNYSSELNVNALLLGDSALYLCASSFRRGETQYFGPGTRLLVL.

The chain joins TRBV6-1 to TRBJ2-7; D might be TRBD1 (5 bases). There are 16 residues in the CDR3. Germline CDR1 MNHNS, CDR2 SASEGT. The V end was cut by 1 base, the J end by 3 bases, with 16 bases between. As DNA, the CDR3 is TGTGCCAGCAGTGAAGTTCCCCAGGGTTCCGGCTACGAGCAGTACTTC. This gives the protein CASSEVPQGSGYEQYF.

The rearrangement uses TRBV5-6 and TRBJ2-5; TRBD2 matches at 14 bases. V was clipped by 3 bases and J by 2 bases; unmatched bases: 3. The CDR3 has 16 residues. CDR1 is SGHDT, CDR2 YYEEEE, per germline. CDR3: CASSWRTSGRQETQYF. The CDR3 DNA sequence: TGTGCCAGCAGCTGGAGGACTAGCGGGAGGCAAGAGACCCAGTACTTC.

This chain connects TRBV5-1 to TRBJ1-4; 7 bases line up with TRBD1. V lost 2 bases, J lost 8 bases, and 6 bases stayed unmatched. CDR1 SGHRS and CDR2 YFSETQ come from the germline V gene. The CDR3 covers 14 residues. The CDR3 loop is CASSLDRVGEKLFF. The CDR3 DNA follows: TGCGCCAGCAGCTTAGACAGGGTGGGAGAAAAACTGTTTTTT. Full variable domain (missing parts from reference TRBV5-1 and TRBJ1-4): KAGVTQTPRYLIKTRGQQVTLSCSPISGHRSVSWYQQTPGQGLQFLFEYFSETQRNKGNFPGRFSGRQFSNSRSEMNVSTLELGDSALYLCASSLDRVGEKLFFGSGTQLSVL.

This sequence joins TRBV27 and TRBJ2-3; D remains ambiguous. The germline V and J ends were trimmed by 6 bases and 0 bases, with 13 bases remaining between them. From germline, CDR1 is MNHEY and CDR2 SMNVEV (reference sequence). The CDR3 sequence is 15 residues long. For the CDR3, the DNA is TGTGCCAGCAGACAGCCAGGCTACAGCACAGATACGCAGTATTTT. Its protein product is CASRQPGYSTDTQYF.